The rows below give T cell receptor beta chains drawn from one sample of a study of T cell changes during pregnancy in multiple sclerosis. Libraries were prepared by immunoSEQ multiplex PCR; TCRdb keeps only in-frame clonotypes and omits some of them. The top ten clones hold about 0.6% of a sample with approximately 23,000 clones, roughly nine tenths of them seen once. The material was CD4+ T cells from peripheral blood mononuclear cells, obtained after pregnancy. Receptors were obtained from a female donor in good health, enrolled as a control in a pregnancy study. Each CDR3 is given with its conserved first and last residue.

cdr3_aa j_call v_call
CASSLKRTGVKQFF TRBJ2-1 TRBV7-2
CASSWSSSTDTQYF TRBJ2-3 TRBV5-5
CASSYSEGVYEQYF TRBJ2-7 TRBV6-6
CASGPKGSGFLQPQHF TRBJ1-5 TRBV28
CASRRQGLDYGYTF TRBJ1-2 TRBV19
CASTMGGQNTEAFF TRBJ1-1 TRBV19
CASSYQGWGSTQYF TRBJ2-5 TRBV6-5
CASSRRGSGGWELFF TRBJ2-2 TRBV6-6
CASSPGGNNEKLFF TRBJ1-4 TRBV6-5
CASSLNRGQEQYF TRBJ2-7 TRBV7-3
CASTTGDNTEAFF TRBJ1-1 TRBV5-1
CSVQGPTNTGELFF TRBJ2-2 TRBV29-1
CASSLYRGQGQPQHF TRBJ1-5 TRBV27
CASSLQGHEKLFF TRBJ1-4 TRBV18
CASSYSGSPTTDTQYF TRBJ2-3 TRBV6-5
CASSGTRGGASEQYF TRBJ2-7 TRBV2
CASSFAGGYNEQFF TRBJ2-1 TRBV7-3